The text below deals with one TCR beta chain. Its recognized antigen is unknown. No base-level quality is on record; no much larger clone is a single base apart. The record originates from a study of shared clonotypes between healthy human individuals (dated by TCRdb to the early 2020s). At the level of the whole study: The cohort comprised two women and three men aged 18 to 49 years. For each donor, three plates each were used for CD4 naive and CD4 memory, two plates were used for CD8 naive, and one plate was used for CD8 memory. The study deeply sequenced blood TCR repertoires of five healthy adults to estimate repertoire size and the extent of clonotype sharing between individuals. To increase sequencing depth and limit assay-specific biases, TCR repertoire library preparation and sequencing were carried out by different laboratories using diverse techniques. Leukapheresis yielded between about 0.94 and 8.9 billion PBMCs per donor.

Using the deep immunoSEQ assay, TCR CDR3 regions were amplified from genomic DNA by multiplex PCR. Extracted genomic DNA from each cell subset was spread evenly across all wells of several immunoSEQ 96-well plates, with each plate serving as a replicate. For sorted subsets, roughly 200 ng genomic DNA, equal to tens of thousands of T cell genomes, was loaded into each replicate PCR. The purified libraries were quantified using a Qubit 3.0 fluorometer, sized with a Bioanalyzer 2100, and then quantified again using the KAPA Library Quantification kit. Every immunoSEQ 96-well plate was sequenced on a dedicated single-read 150-cycle Illumina NextSeq 550 flow cell. The source study handled its data this way. Because the immunoSEQ output included only junctional sequences and no quality scores, the filtering could not be the same as the filtering used for full-length reads. To assign V/J genes and CDR3, sequences were annotated against IMGT germline references using PyIR, a Python wrapper for IgBLAST v1.9. Any read was removed if the V/J assignment was weak (E-value above 1e-6), the CDR3 was missing, or the read contained stop codons, out-of-frame junctions, or ambiguous translated residues. V3J clonotypes were defined as sequences sharing an identical inferred V gene, J gene, and CDR3 amino acid sequence. Percentage overlap between repertoires was calculated by dividing the number of shared unique clonotypes by the size of the smaller repertoire. Repertoire richness was assessed with RTK rarefaction, the Chao1 estimator, and Recon v2.1 estimates of unobserved clonotypes. Generation probabilities were computed with OLGA for all TCRbeta clonotypes obtained by the gDNA method from several donors. TCRdb stores this immuneACCESS table with in-frame sequences only. Part of the clones is absent; in the studies checked, under half of the shortfall reflects unresolved V genes, and no reason is known for the rest. V and J calls and clone size are copied from that table; D and trimming were computed from the DNA. The sample includes over 2 million clones, with approximately 95% observed a single time. The ten most abundant clones make up 1.1% of the sample.

The research as a whole found: Incomplete sequencing was indicated by rarefaction of sorted-subset datasets, despite the large sequencing depth. Sampling was restricted to blood, and TCR repertoires in tissues likely differ from the TCR repertoires found in blood. When several donors were compared, the shared fraction of clonotypes was about 5% for naive CD4, more than 3% for naive CD8, 2% to 2.5% for memory CD4, and around 0.37% for memory CD8. Based on pairwise subsampling, the degree of clonotype sharing among donors was expected to be affected by sequencing depth. Compared with non-shared clonotypes, the clonotypes found in all four sorted-subset donors had higher generation probabilities. Naive subsets generally had larger estimated clonotype richness than memory subsets did. The genetic and exposure-history diversity represented was limited by the small number of donors.

CD8 naive samples were obtained by positive selection for CCR7 among CD45RO-negative cells, yielding a CD45RA+CCR7+ population from which TemRA cells were excluded. The donors were healthy, HIV-negative adults who had no recently reported acute infections or vaccinations. All donors were Caucasian adults living in Nashville, Tennessee, USA. Blood was collected by leukapheresis, and PBMCs were isolated by Ficoll-Histopaque density gradient centrifugation and then cryopreserved in liquid nitrogen vapor phase. Analytical flow cytometry was used to check the purity and quantity of each magnetically sorted T cell population. Each sorted fraction had its genomic DNA isolated and then quantified by UV absorbance on a Nanodrop 2000c. Taken from cysteine to phenylalanine, the CDR3 has 14 residues. Only the CDR3 DNA is retained, 42 bases long and in frame from the first base. The germline V and J ends show losses of 5 bases and 10 bases respectively, and no gene match explains 7 bases of the junction. CDR1 and CDR2, looked up from the germline V gene (reference sequence), are GTSNPN and SVGIG.

The V gene is TRBV30 and the J gene is TRBJ2-1, and 14 junctional nucleotides match TRBD2. This clonotype originated in a man aged 18 to 30 in good health. The sequencing sample was made of naive CD8+ T cells sorted from blood. The cell subset or site tag for this specimen amounts to: CD45RA+CCR7+. The CDR3 sequence is CAWVGLAGAGEQFF. The nucleotide sequence reads TGTGCCTGGGTGGGACTAGCGGGAGCGGGAGAGCAGTTCTTC.